Below are 19 T cell receptor beta chains sequenced from a single sample in a study of CD8 T cells in Susac syndrome. With random hexamers, reverse transcription was performed on roughly 0.5 to 1 ug of RNA. From the immunoSEQ multiplex PCR reads, TCRdb called clonotypes with MiXCR, one entry per CDR3 protein. Of about 84,000 distinct CDR3 sequences listed, 90% to 97% are singletons. The sequenced sample was CD8+ T cells from PBMCs. The receptors come from a human donor with Susac syndrome.

The chain uses TRBV24-1 and TRBJ1-2, with D maybe TRBD1 (6 bases). CDR3 length: 12 residues. Trimming pared 10 bases from V and 0 bases from J, leaving 8 bases between. The germline gives CDR1 KGHDR, CDR2 SFDVKD. The CDR3 bases are TGTGCCACACAGGGAGCTAACTATGGCTACACCTTC. Residues: CATQGANYGYTF.

The chain couples TRBV12-3 or TRBV12-4 to TRBJ2-6; possible D gene TRBD2, 5 bases. The length of the CDR3 is 18 residues. Deletions cut 7 bases from V and 0 bases from J, with 19 bases between. The CDR3 reads CASTSMWEPLSGANVLTF. The CDR3 DNA follows: TGTGCCAGCACCTCGATGTGGGAGCCCCTCTCTGGGGCCAACGTCCTGACTTTC.

The chain uses TRBV29-1 and TRBJ2-1; 9 bases align to TRBD1. In germline, CDR1 is SQVTM, CDR2 ANQGSEA. There are 13 residues in the CDR3. In nucleotides, the CDR3 is TGCAACGTACCGGGACAGGGATTCGATGAGCAGTTCTTC. It yields the protein CNVPGQGFDEQFF.

The chain couples TRBV7-2 to TRBJ2-6; D remains unclear. V lost 5 bases, J lost 4 bases, and 6 bases lay in between. Germline CDR1 reads SGHTA; CDR2 reads FQGNSA. The CDR3 totals 13 residues. CDR3 region: CASSPNGANVLTF. The CDR3 coding sequence is TGTGCCAGCAGCCCCAACGGGGCCAACGTCCTGACTTTC.

This sequence joins TRBV9 and TRBJ2-1, with 11 nucleotides matching TRBD2. Germline V gene sequence: CDR1 SGDLS, CDR2 YYNGEE. V dropped 0 bases and J dropped 11; count of bases not matched to a gene: 16. This CDR3 contains 18 residues. The CDR3 reads CASSVGASGGPIILQQFF. The CDR3 DNA reads TGTGCCAGCAGCGTAGGGGCTAGCGGGGGGCCTATAATCCTACAGCAGTTCTTC.

The chain uses TRBV6-1 and TRBJ2-7, with D perhaps TRBD1 (5 bases). CDR1 and CDR2 (germline): MNHNS, SASEGT. The CDR3 length is 13 residues. V was cut by 2 bases and J by 1 base, with 6 bases left in between. DNA for the CDR3: TGTGCCAGCAGTGAACAGGGTTCCTACGAGCAGTACGTC. This encodes CASSEQGSYEQYV.

V gene TRBV4-3 combines with J gene TRBJ2-2, with D perhaps given as TRBD1 or TRBD2 (5 bases each). This CDR3 contains 17 residues. Germline CDR1 and CDR2: LGHNA and YSLEER. V gave up 0 bases and J gave up 8 bases, with 19 bases separating them. Here the CDR3 reads CASSQDWQGGSGGELFF. The CDR3 region has the DNA TGCGCCAGCAGCCAAGATTGGCAGGGTGGGTCGGGAGGGGAGCTGTTTTTT.

This chain links TRBV14 with TRBJ1-2; D gene unclear. The CDR3 is 11 residues long. V was trimmed by 6 bases and J by 4 bases, leaving 6 bases between them. The germline CDR1 and CDR2 sequences are SGHDN and FVKESK. The CDR3 is CASSEGYGYTF. In nucleotides, the CDR3 is TGTGCCAGCAGTGAAGGCTATGGCTACACCTTC.

The chain uses TRBV27 and TRBJ2-5; D is unresolved. CDR1 and CDR2 from the germline V gene are MNHEY and SMNVEV (reference sequence). The CDR3 is 13 amino acids. V lost 5 bases and J lost 0, with 7 bases in between. This CDR3 reads CASSRVNQETQYF. CDR3 nucleotide sequence: TGTGCCAGCAGTAGGGTTAACCAAGAGACCCAGTACTTC.

CDR3 region: CSAIPTGTMNTEAFF. The CDR3 coding sequence is TGCAGTGCTATCCCGACAGGGACCATGAACACTGAAGCTTTCTTT. The chain combines TRBV20-1 with TRBJ1-1; 7 nucleotides match TRBD1. Germline V lookup: CDR1 DFQATT, CDR2 SNEGSKA (reference sequence). The CDR3 spans 15 residues. Trimming removed 4 bases from V and 0 bases from J; junction bases left unmatched: 8.

Only a few counts were recorded for this clonotype. This rearrangement joins TRBV27 to TRBJ1-2; 7 nucleotides align to TRBD1. The CDR3 runs 13 residues. With 5 bases clipped from V and 4 bases from J, the junction kept 4 bases outside the gene matches. Germline V lookup: CDR1 MNHEY, CDR2 SMNVEV (reference sequence). The CDR3 loop reads CASSTGTAYGYTF. CDR3 DNA sequence: TGTGCCAGCAGTACCGGGACAGCCTATGGCTACACCTTC.

The genes are TRBV28 and TRBJ2-7, with D maybe TRBD1 (6 bases). Deletions cut 6 bases from V and 5 bases from J, with 11 bases between. In germline, CDR1 is MDHEN, CDR2 SYDVKM. This CDR3 comprises 12 residues. This CDR3 reads CASRTGGNEQYF. CDR3 nucleotide sequence: TGTGCCAGCAGGACAGGTGGCAACGAGCAGTACTTC.

The chain carries TRBV14 and TRBJ1-6; no clear D gene. The germline V and J ends were trimmed by 1 base and 7 bases, with 5 bases remaining between them. In germline, CDR1 is SGHDN, CDR2 FVKESK. The CDR3 has 13 residues. DNA for the CDR3: TGTGCCAGCAGCCAAGTGACGAATTCACCCCTCCACTTT. This translates into CASSQVTNSPLHF.

This CDR3 is CASSLAQGSYEQYF. The CDR3 DNA is TGTGCCAGCAGTTTAGCACAGGGATCCTACGAGCAGTACTTC. The V gene is TRBV27, the J gene TRBJ2-7; D is possibly TRBD1 (6 bases). V lost 2 bases and J lost 1, with 9 bases in between. This CDR3 spans 14 amino acids. CDR1 and CDR2 (germline): MNHEY, SMNVEV (reference sequence).

V is TRBV7-2 and J is TRBJ2-3; TRBD1 matches 9 bases. The V segment lost 1 base and the J segment 2 bases; nucleotides outside the gene matches: 4. This CDR3 is 16 amino acids long. Germline V gene sequence: CDR1 SGHTA, CDR2 FQGNSA. The CDR3 nucleotides read TGTGCCAGCAGCTTAGGGACAGGGGTGGCCACAGATACGCAGTATTTT. Translation gives CASSLGTGVATDTQYF.

The rearrangement links TRBV20-1 to TRBJ1-6; D is unresolved. The V end was cut by 0 bases, the J end by 7 bases, with 4 bases between. Germline V gene sequence: CDR1 DFQATT, CDR2 SNEGSKA (reference sequence). The CDR3 totals 12 residues. For the CDR3, the DNA is TGCAGTGCTAGAGATGAGAATTCACCCCTCCACTTT. Amino acids: CSARDENSPLHF.

DNA for the CDR3: TGCGCCAGCAGCCAAGGGGACGGGTATAGCAATCAGCCCCAGCATTTT. Translation gives CASSQGDGYSNQPQHF. The V call is TRBV4-1, the J call TRBJ1-5, with D tentatively TRBD1 (5 bases). CDR1 and CDR2 (germline): MGHRA, YSYEKL. The germline V and J ends were trimmed by 1 base and 0 bases, with 10 bases remaining between them. The CDR3 covers 16 residues.

The chain employs TRBV28 and TRBJ2-7; D uncertain. The CDR3 covers 15 residues. Trimming left V 7 bases short and J 3 bases short, with 19 bases between. Germline V gene lookup returns CDR1 MDHEN and CDR2 SYDVKM. The CDR3 loop is CASNNLRRENYEQYF. The CDR3 DNA sequence: TGTGCCAGCAACAATCTGAGGCGAGAAAACTACGAGCAGTACTTC.

This clonotype has only one observation. The CDR3 protein is CASSLLLAGEIYEQYF. In DNA, the CDR3 is TGTGCCAGCAGCTTGCTTCTAGCGGGAGAAATCTACGAGCAGTACTTC. The chain combines TRBV28 with TRBJ2-7; 10 positions agree with TRBD2. The CDR3 sequence is 16 residues long. Germline CDR1 is MDHEN and CDR2 is SYDVKM. Germline trimming cut 6 bases from V and 3 bases from J; bases unmatched to any gene: 11.